The 17 T cell receptor beta chains below all came from one sample that was sequenced in a study of cytotoxic CD8 clonotypes in ibrutinib-treated CLL. Produced via immunoSEQ multiplex PCR; TCRdb's table is partial and in-frame only. The profile covers about 140,000 clones, with 77% appearing a single time and roughly a quarter taken by the ten largest. The specimen was PBMCs, collected after 12 months of ibrutinib treatment. The receptors derive from a human donor with chronic lymphocytic leukemia.

J is TRBJ2-7 and V is TRBV11-2; 10 nucleotides match TRBD2. Per germline, CDR1 SGHAT and CDR2 FQNNGV. V shed 5 bases and J 3 bases; nucleotides not matched to a gene: 7. This CDR3 region has 15 residues. The CDR3 DNA sequence: TGTGCCAGCAGCCTCGGACTAGCGGCTAACTACGAGCAGTACTTC. It is translated as CASSLGLAANYEQYF.

The chain links TRBV15 to TRBJ2-3, with D unclear. CDR3 length: 13 amino acids. The V end lost 8 bases, the J end lost 1 base, and 10 bases lay between the germline ends. CDR1 and CDR2 (germline): LNHNV, YYDKDF (reference sequence). CDR3 region: CATSLYGTDTQYF. Written as DNA, the CDR3 is TGTGCCACCTCGCTGTACGGCACAGATACGCAGTATTTT.

This chain joins TRBV18 and TRBJ2-1, with 10 bases aligning to TRBD2. There are 15 residues in the CDR3. Germline CDR1 reads KGHSH; CDR2 reads LQKENI. Losses at the gene ends were 5 bases for V and 8 bases for J; bases not matched to a gene: 9. CDR3 in amino acids: CASSKRGGRGDEQFF. Here the CDR3 DNA reads TGTGCCAGCTCAAAGCGGGGGGGCCGGGGCGATGAGCAGTTCTTC. Supplemented by reference TRBV18 and TRBJ2-1, the full variable domain reads NAGVMQNPRHLVRRRGQEARLRCSPMKGHSHVYWYRQLPEEGLKFMVYLQKENIIDESGMPKERFSAEFPKEGPSILRIQQVVRGDSAAYFCASSKRGGRGDEQFFGPGTRLTVL.

This clone was counted a single time. The V call is TRBV7-3, the J call TRBJ2-5; D perhaps matches TRBD1 (6 bases). Germline V lookup: CDR1 SGHTA, CDR2 FQGTGA. V was pared by 5 bases and J by 4 bases, with 14 bases between. The CDR3 covers 14 residues. In DNA form, the CDR3 reads TGTGCCAGCAGCCACCCGGGGACATTAGAGACCCAGTACTTC. Its translation: CASSHPGTLETQYF.

The V and J genes are TRBV7-2 and TRBJ1-2, with D possibly being TRBD1 (5 bases). Germline CDR1 SGHTA, CDR2 FQGNSA. Between the trimmed V and J ends, which lost 1 base and 1 base, there was a span of 10 bases. The CDR3 contains 15 residues. In DNA form, the CDR3 reads TGTGCCAGCAGCTTAGGGAACAGGATTAACTATGGCTACACCTTC. Residues: CASSLGNRINYGYTF.

The genes are TRBV27 and TRBJ2-7, with D tentatively TRBD1 (6 bases). This CDR3 contains 15 residues. In germline, CDR1 is MNHEY, CDR2 SMNVEV (reference sequence). V was shortened by 4 bases and J by 6 bases, with 19 bases between the two germline ends. The chain's CDR3 is CASSSRDTPPFEQYF. The CDR3 bases are TGTGCCAGCAGTTCCAGGGACACACCGCCTTTCGAGCAGTACTTC.

This clone was counted only a few times. The chain combines TRBV19 with TRBJ1-2; 8 bases match TRBD1. This CDR3 comprises 12 residues. Germline CDR1 reads LNHDA; CDR2 reads SQIVND (reference sequence). V was pared by 7 bases and J by 6 bases, with 4 bases of the junction left unmatched. DNA for the CDR3: TGTGCCAGTACGGACAGGGCGAATGGCTACACCTTC. It specifies CASTDRANGYTF. The full variable domain, in which reference TRBV19 and TRBJ1-2 provide the parts outside the CDR3, is DGGITQSPKYLFRKEGQNVTLSCEQNLNHDAMYWYRQDPGQGLRLIYYSQIVNDFQKGDIAEGYSVSREKKESFPLTVTSAQKNPTAFYLCASTDRANGYTFGSGTRLTVV.

The chain recombines TRBV27 with TRBJ2-1; possible D gene TRBD2, 5 bases. Trimming pared 5 bases from V and 5 bases from J, leaving 13 bases between. CDR1 and CDR2 (germline): MNHEY, SMNVEV (reference sequence). The CDR3 covers 14 residues. The CDR3 DNA is TGTGCCAGCAGTCCTCCGGGGAGAGACAATGAGCAGTTCTTC. It yields the protein CASSPPGRDNEQFF.

This sequence joins TRBV5-1 and TRBJ2-7; 9 nucleotides align to TRBD1. CDR1 is SGHRS, CDR2 YFSETQ, per germline. The CDR3 sequence is 15 residues long. After removal of 3 bases from V and 3 bases from J, the junction contained 7 bases not matched to a gene. CDR3 bases: TGCGCCAGCAGCTCTCCGGGACAGGGCGTCTACGAGCAGTACTTC. Amino acid sequence: CASSSPGQGVYEQYF.

This chain joins TRBV6-1 and TRBJ1-2; no reliable D call. V dropped 6 bases and J dropped 8 bases, with 13 bases sitting between them. Looked up from germline, CDR1 is MNHNS and CDR2 is SASEGT. This CDR3 contains 12 residues. DNA of the CDR3: TGTGCCAGCAGCGACTATGGCGGGGGCTACACCTTC. Translation: CASSDYGGGYTF.

The genes are TRBV30 and TRBJ1-2, with D uncertain. Trimming took off 4 bases at V and 4 bases at J, with 10 bases between the two ends. The CDR3 consists of 12 residues. The germline V gene encodes CDR1 GTSNPN and CDR2 SVGIG (reference sequence). CDR3 coding DNA: TGTGCCTGGACTCCCAGTGGCTATGGCTACACCTTC. It specifies CAWTPSGYGYTF.

The chain is built from TRBV7-8 and TRBJ2-7, with 9 positions matching TRBD2. Germline CDR1 reads SGHVS; CDR2 reads FQNEAQ. J was trimmed by 4 bases and V by 0 bases; bases with no gene match: 13. This CDR3 is 18 amino acids long. The CDR3 nucleotides are TGTGCCAGCAGCTTAGCGATAGGCGGGGGGGCAGCAGTATACGAGCAGTACTTC. This codes for CASSLAIGGGAAVYEQYF.

The J gene is TRBJ2-3, the V gene TRBV19; 9 bases align to TRBD2. Germline values: CDR1 LNHDA, CDR2 SQIVND (reference sequence). The V and J ends lost 4 bases and 0 bases, in that order; junction bases with no gene match: 11. This CDR3 region has 18 residues. CDR3 DNA: TGTGCCAGTAGTAGTACGGAGACTAGCGGAACTAGCACAGATACGCAGTATTTT. It is translated as CASSSTETSGTSTDTQYF.

J is TRBJ1-1 and V is TRBV27, with unresolved D. The length of the CDR3 is 11 residues. Germline lookup yields CDR1 MNHEY and CDR2 SMNVEV (reference sequence). With 4 bases removed from V and 6 bases from J, the gap between germline ends came to 6 bases. The CDR3 nucleotides read TGTGCCAGCAGTTCTGGCGCTGAAGCTTTCTTT. It yields the protein CASSSGAEAFF.

The V call is TRBV30, the J call TRBJ1-5; D is undetermined. Trimming cost V 0 bases and J 4 bases, with 19 bases left between them. The CDR3 has 17 residues. CDR1 GTSNPN and CDR2 SVGIG come from the germline V gene (reference sequence). The CDR3, as DNA: TGTGCCTGGAGTGTACAATGGACGTCAGGATCGAATCAGCCCCAGCATTTT. As protein: CAWSVQWTSGSNQPQHF.

The chain links TRBV7-2 to TRBJ2-7, with 11 bases matching TRBD1. The CDR3 is 14 residues long. V gave up 4 bases and J gave up 4 bases; unmatched junction bases: 3. CDR1 SGHTA and CDR2 FQGNSA come from the germline V gene. The CDR3 loop reads CASSWTGGGYEQYF. In nucleotides, the CDR3 is TGTGCCAGCAGCTGGACAGGGGGCGGTTACGAGCAGTACTTC.

There are a few counts of this clone. The rearrangement uses TRBV19 and TRBJ2-3; 11 bases agree with TRBD2. The CDR3 loop spans 15 amino acids. CDR1 and CDR2 (germline): LNHDA, SQIVND (reference sequence). With V trimmed by 4 bases and J by 7 bases, 7 bases remained unmatched. Here the CDR3 reads CASSTYSGGANTQYF. The CDR3 nucleotides read TGTGCCAGTAGTACTTATAGCGGGGGGGCGAATACGCAGTATTTT.